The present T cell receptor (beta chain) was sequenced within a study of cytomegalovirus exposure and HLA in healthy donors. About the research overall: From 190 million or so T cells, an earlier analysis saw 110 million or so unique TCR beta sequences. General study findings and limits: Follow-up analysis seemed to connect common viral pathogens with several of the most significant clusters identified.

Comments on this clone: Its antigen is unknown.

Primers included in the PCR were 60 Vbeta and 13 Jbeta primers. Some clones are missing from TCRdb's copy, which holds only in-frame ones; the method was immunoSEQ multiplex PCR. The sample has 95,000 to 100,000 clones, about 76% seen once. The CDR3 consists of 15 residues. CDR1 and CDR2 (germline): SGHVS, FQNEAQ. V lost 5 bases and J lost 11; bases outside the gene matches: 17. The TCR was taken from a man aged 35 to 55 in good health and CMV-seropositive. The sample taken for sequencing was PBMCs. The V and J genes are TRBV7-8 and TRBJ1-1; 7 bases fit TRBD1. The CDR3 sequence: CASSTPRGAGGSAFF. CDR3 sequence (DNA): TGTGCCAGCAGCACACCTAGGGGGGCAGGGGGTTCGGCTTTCTTT.